These T cell receptor beta chains were read from a single sample in a study of blood T cell repertoires in COVID-19. Profiling relied on immunoSEQ multiplex PCR, and the TCRdb table lists in-frame clones only, not all of them. The table records fewer than 600,000 clones, about 88% of them present only once. Sequenced: peripheral blood. The receptors here all came from a man between 18 and 35 years old with COVID-19, enrolled during active disease. Both conserved end residues are part of each CDR3. The D gene is left open where the match is weak. Where a row states a size, it is once, few, many or the class of an expanded clone; other rows omit it.

d_gene	abundance	v_gene	j_gene	CDR3nt	CDR3aa
-	-	TRBV12-3/TRBV12-4	TRBJ2-2	TGTGCCAGCAGTATTACAGTCACCGGGGAGCTGTTTTTT	CASSITVTGELFF
-	-	TRBV12-5	TRBJ1-1	TGTGCTAGTGGTTCGAATTCGGTGCGGACTGAAGCTTTCTTT	CASGSNSVRTEAFF
TRBD2	-	TRBV5-1	TRBJ2-2	TGCGCCAGCAGCTTGTTTGTCAGCGGGGGAAGCACCGGGGAGCTGTTTTTT	CASSLFVSGGSTGELFF
TRBD1	-	TRBV5-1	TRBJ1-1	TGCGCCAGCAGCTGGGACAGGGGGAACACTGAAGCTTTCTTT	CASSWDRGNTEAFF
-	few	TRBV6-6	TRBJ2-1	TGTGCCAGCAGTTACGGGGGCCTCAATGAGCAGTTCTTC	CASSYGGLNEQFF
TRBD2	-	TRBV28	TRBJ2-1	TGTGCCAGCAGTTTTGTAGCGGGAGAGTTAAGTGAGCAGTTCTTC	CASSFVAGELSEQFF
TRBD2	-	TRBV19	TRBJ2-2	TGTGCCAGTAGTGTACTAGCGGGGGCGAACACCGGGGAGCTGTTTTTT	CASSVLAGANTGELFF
-	-	TRBV19	TRBJ2-3	TGTGCCAGTAGTACATATCCCGGGACAATTGCAGATACGCAGTATTTT	CASSTYPGTIADTQYF
TRBD2	-	TRBV5-1	TRBJ2-3	TGCGCCAGCAGTTTGGGGACTAGCGGGAGCGAAGATACGCAGTATTTT	CASSLGTSGSEDTQYF
-	few	TRBV2	TRBJ2-1	TGTGCCAGCAGTCCGGGACTCTACAATGAGCAGTTCTTC	CASSPGLYNEQFF
TRBD2	-	TRBV2	TRBJ2-1	TGTGCCAGCAGGCGACTAGCGGGAGGGGAAGGTGAGCAGTTCTTC	CASRRLAGGEGEQFF
-	-	TRBV28	TRBJ2-5	TGTGCCAGCAGGCCACCGGGAAGACAAGAGACCCAGTACTTC	CASRPPGRQETQYF
-	-	TRBV9	TRBJ2-5	TGTGCCAGTTTCCGAGGACTGTCTACCCAGTACTTC	CASFRGLSTQYF
TRBD1	-	TRBV19	TRBJ1-2	TGTGCCAGTAGACCCCCCTCGACAGGGCGAGATGGCTACACCTTC	CASRPPSTGRDGYTF
-	-	TRBV24-1	TRBJ2-5	TGTGCCACCAGTGGATGGGGGGTCTCACAGGAGACCCAGTACTTC	CATSGWGVSQETQYF